This TCR beta chain emerged from a study of blood T cell repertoires in COVID-19. At the level of the study: The United States, Italy and Spain supplied acute and convalescent COVID-19 samples.

This CDR3 is built from 13 residues. Per germline, CDR1 ENHRY and CDR2 SYGVKD. Trimming left V 3 bases short and J 3 bases short, with 8 bases between. The protocol was immunoSEQ multiplex PCR, while the TCRdb copy is restricted to in-frame clones and leaves out a portion. Of some 100,000 clones listed, roughly 79% are singletons. The source is a human donor in a cohort sampled during active COVID-19. The chain joins TRBV10-3 to TRBJ1-1; the D gene is possibly TRBD1 (6 bases). The sequenced sample was peripheral blood. The CDR3 here is CAISDRGDTEAFF. CDR3 bases: TGTGCCATCAGTGACAGGGGAGACACTGAAGCTTTCTTT.